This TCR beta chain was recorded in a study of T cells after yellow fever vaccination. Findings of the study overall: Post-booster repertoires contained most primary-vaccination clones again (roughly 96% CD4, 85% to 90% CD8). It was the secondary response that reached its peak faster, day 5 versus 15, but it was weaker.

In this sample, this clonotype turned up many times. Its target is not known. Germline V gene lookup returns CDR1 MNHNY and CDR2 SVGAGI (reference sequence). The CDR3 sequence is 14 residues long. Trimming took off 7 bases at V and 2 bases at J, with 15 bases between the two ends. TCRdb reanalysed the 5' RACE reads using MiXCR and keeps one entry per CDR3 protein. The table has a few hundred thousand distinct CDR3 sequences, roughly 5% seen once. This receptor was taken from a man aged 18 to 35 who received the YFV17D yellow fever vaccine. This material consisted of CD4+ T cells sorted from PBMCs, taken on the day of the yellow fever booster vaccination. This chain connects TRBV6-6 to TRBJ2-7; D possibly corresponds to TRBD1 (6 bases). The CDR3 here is CASTLQGSAYEQYF. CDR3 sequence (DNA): TGTGCCAGCACCTTACAGGGCTCGGCCTACGAGCAGTACTTC.